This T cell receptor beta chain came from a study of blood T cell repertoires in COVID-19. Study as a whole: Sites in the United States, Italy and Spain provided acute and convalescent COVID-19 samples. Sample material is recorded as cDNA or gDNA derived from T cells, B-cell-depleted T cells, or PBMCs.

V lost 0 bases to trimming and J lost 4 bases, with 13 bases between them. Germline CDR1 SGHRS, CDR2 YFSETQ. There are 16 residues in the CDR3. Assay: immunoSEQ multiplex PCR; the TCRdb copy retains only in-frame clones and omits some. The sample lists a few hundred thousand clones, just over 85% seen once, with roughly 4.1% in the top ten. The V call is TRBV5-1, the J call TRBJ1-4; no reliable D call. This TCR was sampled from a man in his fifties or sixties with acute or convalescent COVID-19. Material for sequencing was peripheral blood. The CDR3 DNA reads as TGCGCCAGCAGCTTGGTAGCGGCCGATTTTAATGAAAAACTGTTTTTT. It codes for CASSLVAADFNEKLFF.